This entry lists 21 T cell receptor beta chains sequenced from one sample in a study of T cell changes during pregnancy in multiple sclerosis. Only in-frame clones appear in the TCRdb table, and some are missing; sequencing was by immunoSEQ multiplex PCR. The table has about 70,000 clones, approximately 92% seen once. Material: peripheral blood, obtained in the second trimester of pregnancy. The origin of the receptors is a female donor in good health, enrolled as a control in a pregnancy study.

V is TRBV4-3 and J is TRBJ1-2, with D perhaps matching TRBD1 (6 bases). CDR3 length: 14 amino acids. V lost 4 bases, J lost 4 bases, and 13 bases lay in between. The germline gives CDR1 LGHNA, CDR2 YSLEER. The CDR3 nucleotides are TGCGCCAGCAGCCCCCGGGGGGCCGTCTATGGCTACACCTTC. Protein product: CASSPRGAVYGYTF.

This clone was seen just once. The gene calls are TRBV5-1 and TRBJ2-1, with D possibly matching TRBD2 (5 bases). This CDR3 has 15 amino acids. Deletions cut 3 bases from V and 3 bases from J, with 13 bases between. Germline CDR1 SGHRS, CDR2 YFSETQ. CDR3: CASSSGLLDYNEQFF. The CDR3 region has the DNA TGCGCCAGCAGCTCCGGACTCCTGGACTACAATGAGCAGTTCTTC.

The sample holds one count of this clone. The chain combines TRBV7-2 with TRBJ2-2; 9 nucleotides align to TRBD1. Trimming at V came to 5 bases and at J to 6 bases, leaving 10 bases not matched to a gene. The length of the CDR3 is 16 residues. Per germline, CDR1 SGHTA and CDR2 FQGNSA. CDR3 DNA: TGTGCCAGCAGCCTACAGGGGGCAGGAAGGGCCGGGGAGCTGTTTTTT. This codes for CASSLQGAGRAGELFF.

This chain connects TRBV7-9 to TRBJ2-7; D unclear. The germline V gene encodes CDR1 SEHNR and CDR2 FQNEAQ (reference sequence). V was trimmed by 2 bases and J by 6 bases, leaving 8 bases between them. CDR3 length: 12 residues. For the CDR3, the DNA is TGTGCCAGCAGCTTATCCCCCGGCGAGCAGTACTTC. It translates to CASSLSPGEQYF.

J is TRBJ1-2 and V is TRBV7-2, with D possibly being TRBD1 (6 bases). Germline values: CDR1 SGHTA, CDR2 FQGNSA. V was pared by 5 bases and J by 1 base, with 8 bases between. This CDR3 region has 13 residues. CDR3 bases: TGTGCCAGCAGCCAAGGGGGTAACTATGGCTACACCTTC. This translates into CASSQGGNYGYTF.

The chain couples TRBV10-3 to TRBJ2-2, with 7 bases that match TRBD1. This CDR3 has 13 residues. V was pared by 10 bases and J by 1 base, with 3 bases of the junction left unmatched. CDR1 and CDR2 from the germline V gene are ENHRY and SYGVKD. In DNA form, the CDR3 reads TGTGCCACCTGGACAGGGAACACCGGGGAGCTGTTTTTT. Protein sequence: CATWTGNTGELFF.

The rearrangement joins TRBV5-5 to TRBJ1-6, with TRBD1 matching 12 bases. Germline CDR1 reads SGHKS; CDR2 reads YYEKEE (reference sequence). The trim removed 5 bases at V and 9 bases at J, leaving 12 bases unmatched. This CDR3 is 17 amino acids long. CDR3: CASSLAGTGGAGSPLHF. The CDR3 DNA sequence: TGTGCCAGCAGTCTAGCCGGGACAGGGGGCGCGGGTTCACCCCTCCACTTT.

DNA of the CDR3: TGTGCCAGCAGGGGTTGGAGCGGGGACGTCGAGCAGTACTTC. It specifies CASRGWSGDVEQYF. This chain links TRBV2 with TRBJ2-7; 7 nucleotides match TRBD2. The CDR3 runs to 14 residues. Germline-derived CDR1 and CDR2 are SNHLY and FYNNEI. Trimming took 6 bases from V and 6 from J; bases not matched to a gene: 11.

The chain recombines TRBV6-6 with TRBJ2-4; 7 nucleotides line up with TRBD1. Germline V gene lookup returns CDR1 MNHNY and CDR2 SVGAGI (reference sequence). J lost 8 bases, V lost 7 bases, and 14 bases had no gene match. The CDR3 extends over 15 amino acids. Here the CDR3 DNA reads TGTGCCAGCATAAATAAGGGACAGTCTCTGGACATTCAGTACTTC. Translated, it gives CASINKGQSLDIQYF.

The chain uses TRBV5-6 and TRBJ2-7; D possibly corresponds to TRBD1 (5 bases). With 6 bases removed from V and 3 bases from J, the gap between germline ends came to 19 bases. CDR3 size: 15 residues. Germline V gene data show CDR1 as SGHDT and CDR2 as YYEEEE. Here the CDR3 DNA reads TGTGCCAGCACCCTCCTCGACAGAGAACTCTACGAGCAGTACTTC. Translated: CASTLLDRELYEQYF.

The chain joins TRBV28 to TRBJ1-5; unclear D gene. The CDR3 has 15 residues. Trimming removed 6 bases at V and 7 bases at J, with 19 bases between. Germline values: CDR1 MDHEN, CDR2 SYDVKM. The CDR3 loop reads CASSRGDSNWQPQHF. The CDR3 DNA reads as TGTGCCAGCAGCCGAGGCGACTCTAACTGGCAGCCCCAGCATTTT.

The CDR3 region is CASSLESSGHHNEQFF. The CDR3 nucleotides read TGTGCCAGCAGCTTAGAGTCCAGCGGCCACCACAATGAGCAGTTCTTC. The rearrangement uses TRBV7-9 and TRBJ2-1; the D gene is possibly TRBD2 (5 bases). The CDR3 runs to 16 residues. Trimming stripped 1 base from V and 5 bases from J, with 15 bases between. Germline V gives CDR1 SEHNR, CDR2 FQNEAQ (reference sequence).

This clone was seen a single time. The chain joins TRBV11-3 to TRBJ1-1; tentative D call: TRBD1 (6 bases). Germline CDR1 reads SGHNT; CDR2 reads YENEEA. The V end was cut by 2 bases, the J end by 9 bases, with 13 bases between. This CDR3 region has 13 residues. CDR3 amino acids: CASSLSQGTQAFF. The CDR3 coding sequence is TGTGCCAGCAGCTTATCCCAGGGGACGCAAGCTTTCTTT.

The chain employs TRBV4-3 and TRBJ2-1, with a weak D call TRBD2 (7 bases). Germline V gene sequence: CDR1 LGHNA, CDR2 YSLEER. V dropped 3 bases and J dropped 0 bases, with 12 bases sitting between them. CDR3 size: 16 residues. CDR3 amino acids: CASSQGGGASYNEQFF. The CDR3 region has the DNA TGCGCCAGCAGCCAGGGAGGGGGGGCCTCCTACAATGAGCAGTTCTTC.

In DNA, the CDR3 is TGCGCCAGCAGCTTGGTCGCTAGCCTGAGGGAGACCCAGTACTTC. Protein: CASSLVASLRETQYF. The chain employs TRBV5-1 and TRBJ2-5; possible D gene TRBD2, 5 bases. Germline CDR1 SGHRS, CDR2 YFSETQ. The CDR3 loop spans 15 amino acids. V lost 0 bases and J lost 5, with 14 bases in between.

This chain's CDR3 is CASSFQTGTIFHEQYF. The CDR3 DNA sequence: TGTGCCAGCAGCTTCCAAACCGGGACAATCTTCCACGAGCAGTACTTC. V gene TRBV7-6 combines with J gene TRBJ2-7; tentatively, D is TRBD1 (6 bases). CDR1 SGHVS and CDR2 FNYEAQ come from the germline V gene. The germline V and J ends were trimmed by 3 bases and 5 bases, with 20 bases remaining between them. The CDR3 has 16 residues.

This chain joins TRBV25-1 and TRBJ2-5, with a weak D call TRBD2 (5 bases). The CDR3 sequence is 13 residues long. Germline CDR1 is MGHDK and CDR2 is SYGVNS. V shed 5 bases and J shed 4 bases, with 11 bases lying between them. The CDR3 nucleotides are TGTGCCAGCAGTAACGCGGGCTCAGAGACCCAGTACTTC. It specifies CASSNAGSETQYF. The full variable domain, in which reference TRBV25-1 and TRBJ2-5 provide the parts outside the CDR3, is EADIYQTPRYLVIGTGKKITLECSQTMGHDKMYWYQQDPGMELHLIHYSYGVNSTEKGDLSSESTVSRIRTEHFPLTLESARPSHTSQYLCASSNAGSETQYFGPGTRLLVL.

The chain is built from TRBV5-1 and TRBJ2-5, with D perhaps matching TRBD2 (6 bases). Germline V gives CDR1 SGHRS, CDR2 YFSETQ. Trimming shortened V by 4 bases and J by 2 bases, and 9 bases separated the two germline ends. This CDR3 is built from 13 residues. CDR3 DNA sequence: TGCGCCAGCAGCCAGGGACTTCAAGAGACCCAGTACTTC. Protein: CASSQGLQETQYF.

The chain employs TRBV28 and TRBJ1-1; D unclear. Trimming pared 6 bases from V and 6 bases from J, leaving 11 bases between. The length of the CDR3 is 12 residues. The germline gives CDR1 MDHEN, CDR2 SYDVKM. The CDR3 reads CASRRGGAEAFF. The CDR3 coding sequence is TGTGCCAGCAGGCGGGGAGGCGCTGAAGCTTTCTTT.

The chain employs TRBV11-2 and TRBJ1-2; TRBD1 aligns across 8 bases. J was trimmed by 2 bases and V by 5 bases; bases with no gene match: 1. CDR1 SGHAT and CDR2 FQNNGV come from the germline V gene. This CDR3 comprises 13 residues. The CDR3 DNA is TGTGCCAGCAGCCGACAGGGGAACTATGGCTACACCTTC. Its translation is CASSRQGNYGYTF.

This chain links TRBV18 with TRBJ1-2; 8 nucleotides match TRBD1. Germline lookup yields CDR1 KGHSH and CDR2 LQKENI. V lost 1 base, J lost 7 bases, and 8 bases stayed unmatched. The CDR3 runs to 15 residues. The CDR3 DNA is TGTGCCAGCTCACCACTGGACAGGGTCCCATCTGGCTACACCTTC. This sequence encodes CASSPLDRVPSGYTF.